These 28 T cell receptor beta chains originate from one sample sequenced in a study of CD8 T cells in ankylosing spondylitis. TCRdb used MiXCR to reprocess the 5' RACE reads, holding one entry per CDR3 protein. The repertoire includes approximately 290,000 distinct CDR3 sequences, about 20% of them detected once, and roughly 3.6% sits in the top ten. Sequencing used blood, either unsorted or a sorted T cell fraction (not recorded which). These receptors came from a female donor with ankylosing spondylitis or in good health (not recorded which).

V is TRBV20-1 and J is TRBJ2-3; D uncertain. Germline V gene data show CDR1 as DFQATT and CDR2 as SNEGSKA (reference sequence). This CDR3 region has 11 residues. V was pared by 3 bases and J by 2 bases, with 3 bases between. The CDR3: CSASFTDTQYF. The CDR3 DNA sequence: TGCAGTGCTAGTTTCACAGATACGCAGTATTTT.

The V and J genes are TRBV13 and TRBJ1-1; D unclear. Trimming removed 5 bases from V and 2 bases from J, with 15 bases in between. The length of the CDR3 is 15 residues. Germline values: CDR1 PRHDT, CDR2 FYEKMQ (reference sequence). The CDR3 DNA is TGTGCCAGCAGCCCCGGCCCGACTGGAAACACTGAAGCTTTCTTT. Translation: CASSPGPTGNTEAFF.

This clonotype was seen a few times. This sequence joins TRBV20-1 and TRBJ2-1; D may be TRBD2 (5 bases). This CDR3 is built from 14 residues. The V end lost 6 bases, the J end lost 7 bases, and 19 bases lay between the germline ends. The germline CDR1 and CDR2 sequences are DFQATT and SNEGSKA (reference sequence). CDR3 coding DNA: TGCAGTGCCTCTACGGACTCATATCGGAATGAGCAGTTCTTC. This translates into CSASTDSYRNEQFF.

This clonotype was counted a few times. CDR3 loop: CASSYSRAMNTEAFF. CDR3 coding DNA: TGTGCCAGCAGTTACTCGAGGGCTATGAACACTGAAGCTTTCTTT. The rearrangement joins TRBV6-5 to TRBJ1-1; D not certain. CDR1 MNHEY and CDR2 SVGAGI come from the germline V gene. The CDR3 contains 15 residues. Between the trimmed V and J ends, which lost 0 bases and 0 bases, there was a span of 8 bases.

This chain connects TRBV6-2 or TRBV6-3 to TRBJ1-5; 7 bases are a match to TRBD1. Looked up from germline, CDR1 is MNHEY and CDR2 is SVGEGT. CDR3 size: 13 residues. V lost 6 bases to trimming and J lost 7 bases; unmatched junction nucleotides: 6. The CDR3 DNA follows: TGTGCCAGCAGACGACAGGGTCGACAGCCCCAGCATTTT. This sequence encodes CASRRQGRQPQHF.

V and J are TRBV4-3 and TRBJ2-2; a weak D match, TRBD2 (5 bases). V was shortened by 1 base and J by 2 bases, with 23 bases between the two germline ends. CDR1 LGHNA and CDR2 YSLEER come from the germline V gene. The CDR3 covers 20 residues. In DNA, the CDR3 is TGCGCCAGCAGCCAAGTACCGGCCGCCAAGGGAGCGGCTAACACCGGGGAGCTGTTTTTT. This gives the protein CASSQVPAAKGAANTGELFF.

This clonotype has just one count. The J gene is TRBJ2-7, the V gene TRBV6-1; the D gene is possibly TRBD1 (6 bases). CDR1 is MNHNS, CDR2 SASEGT, per germline. V dropped 8 bases and J dropped 1 base, with 15 bases sitting between them. CDR3 length equals 14 residues. The CDR3 sequence is CASASRGGSYEQYF. CDR3 DNA: TGTGCCAGCGCCTCGCGAGGGGGATCCTACGAGCAGTACTTC.

The J gene is TRBJ2-1, the V gene TRBV18; D call uncertain. The CDR3 has 14 amino acids. The germline V gene has CDR1 KGHSH and CDR2 LQKENI. Trimming took 0 bases from V and 9 from J, leaving 12 bases between them. CDR3 sequence reads: CASSPPEQPSEQFF. CDR3 DNA: TGTGCCAGCTCACCACCGGAGCAACCGAGTGAGCAGTTCTTC.

This clonotype was detected ten times or more. The chain combines TRBV12-3 or TRBV12-4 with TRBJ2-2; D is ambiguous. The ends were cut back, 11 bases at V and 4 bases at J, with 11 bases in the middle. The CDR3 extends over 12 amino acids. The CDR3 region has the DNA TGTGCCTCGTCCCTACTCACCGGGGAGCTGTTTTTT. It encodes CASSLLTGELFF.

The V and J genes are TRBV7-2 and TRBJ1-2; TRBD1 might be the D (6 bases). Trimming removed 6 bases at V and 3 bases at J, with 17 bases between. Germline V gives CDR1 SGHTA, CDR2 FQGNSA. CDR3 size: 15 residues. The CDR3 DNA follows: TGTGCCAGCAGTGTCACGGGACACACGGACTATGGCTACACCTTC. Its protein product is CASSVTGHTDYGYTF.

The DNA for the CDR3 is TGTGCCAGCAGCTTGAGGACCGGGGGACCCCAAGAGACCCAGTACTTC. The encoded protein is CASSLRTGGPQETQYF. The chain uses TRBV13 and TRBJ2-5; perhaps TRBD2 as D (6 bases). V lost 3 bases and J 1 base, leaving 15 bases between the germline ends. Germline CDR1 PRHDT, CDR2 FYEKMQ (reference sequence). The CDR3 loop spans 16 amino acids.

The V and J genes are TRBV7-9 and TRBJ2-3; the match to TRBD2 covers 8 bases. Per the germline V gene, CDR1 is SEHNR and CDR2 is FQNEAQ (reference sequence). There are 13 residues in the CDR3. Germline trimming cut 5 bases from V and 4 bases from J; bases unmatched to any gene: 2. CDR3 bases: TGTGCCAGCAGCAGCGGGGGTCCAGATACGCAGTATTTT. Its translation: CASSSGGPDTQYF.

This clonotype was recorded many times. V is TRBV12-3 or TRBV12-4 and J is TRBJ2-2, with 7 bases lining up with TRBD2. The CDR3 has 15 residues. V trimming: 11 bases; J trimming: 2 bases; junction bases outside the gene matches: 11. In DNA, the CDR3 is TGTGCCGGTCGGGGGGTAGCGGGCAACACCGGGGAGCTGTTTTTT. Its translation: CAGRGVAGNTGELFF.

The genes are TRBV6-1 and TRBJ2-2; no clear D gene. The CDR3 has 15 residues. Germline CDR1 reads MNHNS; CDR2 reads SASEGT. Trimming cost V 6 bases and J 2 bases, with 13 bases left between them. The CDR3 protein is CASRLSLTNTGELFF. CDR3 DNA sequence: TGTGCCAGCAGACTTTCCCTCACCAACACCGGGGAGCTGTTTTTT.

This chain uses TRBV6-2 or TRBV6-3 with TRBJ2-7, with no clear D. CDR3 length equals 14 residues. The ends were cut back, 6 bases at V and 0 bases at J, with 12 bases in the middle. Germline values: CDR1 MNHEY, CDR2 SVGEGT. The CDR3 DNA reads TGTGCCAGCAGAGATACCGGTAGCTCCTACGAGCAGTACTTC. Its translation is CASRDTGSSYEQYF.

To note about this clonotype: A read error may produce the germline difference seen at one junction end. The V and J genes are TRBV7-9 and TRBJ2-6, with TRBD1 matching over 11 bases. The CDR3 spans 16 residues. CDR1 SEHNR and CDR2 FQNEAQ come from the germline V gene (reference sequence). CDR3 DNA sequence: TGTGCCAGCAGGGGGACAGGGGGAAGTGGGGCCAACATCCTGACTTTC. This sequence encodes CASRGTGGSGANILTF.

A few counts support this clonotype. V and J are TRBV5-1 and TRBJ2-1, with 8 nucleotides matching TRBD1. The CDR3 consists of 15 residues. The ends lost 4 bases at V and 8 bases at J; junction bases unmatched: 11. Germline values: CDR1 SGHRS, CDR2 YFSETQ. CDR3 region: CASSPPGQAGDEQFF. The CDR3 DNA reads as TGCGCCAGCAGCCCACCGGGACAGGCTGGGGATGAGCAGTTCTTC.

This clonotype was observed at least ten times. V gene TRBV20-1 combines with J gene TRBJ2-1; TRBD2 matches at 8 bases. The CDR3 totals 15 residues. The V gene's germline CDR1 is DFQATT and CDR2 SNEGSKA (reference sequence). Unmatched junction bases numbered 9, after V lost 4 bases and J lost 4 bases. The CDR3 protein is CSATTGLAGYNEQFF. CDR3 nucleotide sequence: TGCAGTGCTACCACAGGGCTAGCGGGTTACAATGAGCAGTTCTTC.

This clonotype appeared many times. This sequence joins TRBV10-3 and TRBJ2-7; 8 bases line up with TRBD1. This CDR3 has 14 amino acids. V lost 10 bases and J lost 1; bases outside the gene matches: 9. In germline, CDR1 is ENHRY, CDR2 SYGVKD. The CDR3 reads CATLADRGSYEQYF. The CDR3 DNA reads TGTGCCACCCTAGCCGACAGGGGATCCTACGAGCAGTACTTC.

The chain carries TRBV9 and TRBJ2-4; no clear D gene. The germline V gene encodes CDR1 SGDLS and CDR2 YYNGEE. V lost 0 bases and J 2 bases, leaving 9 bases between the germline ends. The length of the CDR3 is 15 residues. This CDR3 is CASSVEQGTKNIQYF. CDR3 bases: TGTGCCAGCAGCGTAGAGCAAGGAACCAAAAACATTCAGTACTTC.

The gene calls are TRBV4-2 and TRBJ2-3; 7 bases are shared with TRBD2. This CDR3 has 16 amino acids. Looked up from germline, CDR1 is LGHNA and CDR2 is YNFKEQ. V trimming: 0 bases; J trimming: 4 bases; junction bases outside the gene matches: 7. CDR3 residues: CASSQEWLADSDTQYF. The CDR3 nucleotides are TGTGCCAGCAGCCAAGAGTGGCTAGCGGATTCAGATACGCAGTATTTT.

The rearrangement uses TRBV20-1 and TRBJ1-1; 9 bases agree with TRBD1. The CDR3 totals 13 residues. With 8 bases clipped from V and 4 bases from J, the junction kept 8 bases outside the gene matches. Germline V gene sequence: CDR1 DFQATT, CDR2 SNEGSKA (reference sequence). The CDR3, as DNA: TGCAGTTTCAGACAGGGGGGGGGCACTGAAGCTTTCTTT. Its protein product is CSFRQGGGTEAFF.

This clonotype has just one count. V and J are TRBV9 and TRBJ2-1; 9 bases map to TRBD1. The CDR3 covers 15 residues. In germline, CDR1 is SGDLS, CDR2 YYNGEE. Trimming removed 3 bases from V and 2 bases from J; junction bases left unmatched: 3. This CDR3 is CASSARQGAYNEQFF. In DNA form, the CDR3 reads TGTGCCAGCAGCGCCAGACAGGGGGCCTACAATGAGCAGTTCTTC.

A single count supports this clonotype. A read error may be the cause here, since a much bigger clone is one base away. The chain combines TRBV29-1 with TRBJ2-3; TRBD2 aligns across 7 bases. The J segment lost 6 bases and the V segment lost 4 bases, leaving 10 bases of the junction unmatched. CDR1 and CDR2 from the germline V gene are SQVTM and ANQGSEA. CDR3 length: 14 residues. CDR3 DNA: TGCAGCGTTGTGGTTCGGGAGGTTGGGGATACGCAGTATTTT. As protein: CSVVVREVGDTQYF.

This clonotype was counted ten times or more. The rearrangement uses TRBV3-1 and TRBJ1-1; D unclear. V gave up 2 bases and J gave up 0 bases, with 4 bases separating them. Germline CDR1 is LGHDT and CDR2 is YNNKEL (reference sequence). CDR3 length equals 13 residues. CDR3 nucleotide sequence: TGTGCCAGCAGCCAAATGGTGAACACTGAAGCTTTCTTT. The encoded protein is CASSQMVNTEAFF.

The rearrangement uses TRBV7-2 and TRBJ2-2, with 7 bases aligning to TRBD1. Germline V gene lookup returns CDR1 SGHTA and CDR2 FQGNSA. The V segment lost 1 base and the J segment 2 bases; nucleotides outside the gene matches: 1. The CDR3 totals 15 residues. The CDR3 sequence is CASSLGTGNTGELFF. The DNA of the CDR3 is TGTGCCAGCAGCTTAGGGACAGGCAACACCGGGGAGCTGTTTTTT.

The J gene is TRBJ2-3, the V gene TRBV7-9; D is perhaps TRBD2 (5 bases). Trimming cost V 0 bases and J 5 bases, with 9 bases left between them. CDR3 length equals 14 residues. From germline, CDR1 is SEHNR and CDR2 FQNEAQ (reference sequence). The CDR3 region is CASSLAGVKDTQYF. The DNA for the CDR3 is TGTGCCAGCAGCTTAGCGGGAGTGAAAGATACGCAGTATTTT.

This clonotype was found a few times. This chain joins TRBV7-6 and TRBJ2-1; D perhaps matches TRBD2 (6 bases). The ends were cut back, 5 bases at V and 4 bases at J, with 12 bases in the middle. The CDR3 runs to 14 residues. CDR1 and CDR2 (germline): SGHVS, FNYEAQ. In DNA form, the CDR3 reads TGTGCCAGCAGCCGGACTAACGGGTACAATGAGCAGTTCTTC. Amino acid sequence: CASSRTNGYNEQFF.